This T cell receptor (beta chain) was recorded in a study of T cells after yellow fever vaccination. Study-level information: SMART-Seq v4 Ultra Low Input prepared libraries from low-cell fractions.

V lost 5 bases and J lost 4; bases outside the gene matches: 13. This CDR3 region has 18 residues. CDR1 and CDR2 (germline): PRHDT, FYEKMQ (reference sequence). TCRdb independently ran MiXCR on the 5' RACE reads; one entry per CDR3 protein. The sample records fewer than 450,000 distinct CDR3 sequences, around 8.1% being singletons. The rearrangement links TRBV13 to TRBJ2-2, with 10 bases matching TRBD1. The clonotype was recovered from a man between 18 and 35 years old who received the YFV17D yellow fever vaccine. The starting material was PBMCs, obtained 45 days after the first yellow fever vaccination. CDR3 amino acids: CASSPRDRGFLRTGELFF. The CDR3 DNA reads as TGTGCCAGCAGCCCCCGGGACAGGGGCTTTCTGCGCACCGGGGAGCTGTTTTTT.